This T cell receptor beta chain was documented in a study of radiotherapy plus CTLA-4 blockade in lung cancer (dated by TCRdb to the late 2010s). Regarding the research as a whole: Among enrolled patients, roughly 20% had an objective response and roughly 33% reached disease control. Broader findings and caveats from the paper: The strongest predictors of response were reported to be early dynamic shifts in blood T cell clones along with a rise in serum interferon-beta following radiation. After treatment with radiotherapy and ipilimumab, TCR clones that came from tumors expanded in the peripheral blood.

Focal radiation therapy combined with CTLA-4 blockade (ipilimumab) was tested in patients with chemo-refractory metastatic non-small-cell lung cancer. Taken from the germline V gene, the CDR1 and CDR2 loops are SGHTS and YDEGEE. The V end loses 0 bases and the J end loses 5 bases, and a stretch of 20 bases separates them. The CDR3, from cysteine to phenylalanine, totals 17 residues. The read is trimmed to its CDR3 DNA, 51 bases read in frame from base 1. A remark on this clone: Its recognized antigen is unknown. Base qualities are not recorded, but no much larger clone differs from it by a single base.

The library was built by means of the immunoSEQ multiplex PCR assay. Not all clones reach the TCRdb copy of this immuneACCESS table, which keeps in-frame sequences only. Checked studies attribute under half of the gap to unresolved V genes and leave the rest unexplained. This sample is represented by about 67,000 clones; approximately 79% of them were singletons. 15% to 20% of the sample is held by the ten biggest clonotypes. The chain links TRBV5-8 with TRBJ1-1; TRBD1 is a weak D gene call, 5 bases matching. The origin of this receptor is a human donor with non-small cell lung cancer whose response to radiotherapy plus ipilimumab could not be evaluated. Some clones in this sample may be carry-over from other donors' samples. The sequenced sample was peripheral blood, obtained from a patient treated with radiotherapy plus ipilimumab. The CDR3 protein is CASSLVGEGRGPTEAFF. The nucleotide sequence is given as TGTGCCAGCAGCTTGGTTGGAGAGGGGCGGGGTCCGACTGAAGCTTTCTTT.